This T cell receptor beta chain came from a study of radiotherapy plus CTLA-4 blockade in lung cancer. Overall study context: Objective response rate was over 15%; disease control rate, approximately 30%. Whole-study findings and limits: Some TCR clones had been derived from tumors. These clones expanded in peripheral blood after radiotherapy plus ipilimumab. Response was reportedly best predicted by early blood T cell clone dynamics, with interferon-beta.

This CDR3 comprises 16 residues. After removal of 4 bases from V and 8 bases from J, the junction contained 15 bases not matched to a gene. Germline V gives CDR1 MDHEN, CDR2 SYDVKM. Some clones are missing from TCRdb's copy, which holds only in-frame ones; the method was immunoSEQ multiplex PCR. This sample carries roughly 32,000 clones, roughly 71% of them seen once, and the ten largest clones take 3% to 5%. Each patient with chemo-refractory metastatic non-small-cell lung cancer was treated with focal radiation plus CTLA-4 blockade using ipilimumab. This clone is labeled medium-sized. Antigen: not known.

This chain uses TRBV28 with TRBJ1-2; 8 nucleotides line up with TRBD1. This clonotype originated in a human donor with non-small cell lung cancer who had stable disease on radiotherapy plus ipilimumab. Specimen: peripheral blood, collected from a patient treated with radiotherapy plus ipilimumab. The CDR3 protein is CASSSGQGNSPWGYTF. The CDR3 region has the DNA TGTGCCAGCAGTTCCGGACAGGGCAACTCCCCCTGGGGCTACACCTTC.